This T cell receptor (beta chain) was recovered during a study of blood T cell repertoires in COVID-19. Study-wide context: T cells, B-cell-depleted T cells, or PBMCs provided the cDNA or gDNA that served as material.

Authors' methods: It was from reference gene primer amplification that nucleated cell counts were estimated. Libraries were prepared by immunoSEQ multiplex PCR; TCRdb keeps only in-frame clonotypes and omits some of them. Clone size and the V and J calls come from that table; the DNA yielded D and trimming. The sample lists some 270,000 clones; roughly nine tenths were seen once. The germline V gene encodes CDR1 LNHDA and CDR2 SQIVND (reference sequence). V was pared by 5 bases and J by 4 bases, with 14 bases between. The CDR3 sequence is 15 residues long. The V call is TRBV19, the J call TRBJ1-4; D gene uncertain. The TCR comes from a man between 50 and 59 years old with acute or convalescent COVID-19. The material sequenced was peripheral blood. DNA for the CDR3: TGTGCCAGTAGTGCCCTGAATAGTCTTAATGAAAAACTGTTTTTT. Its translation is CASSALNSLNEKLFF. Full variable domain (rest looked up from reference TRBV19 and TRBJ1-4): DGGITQSPKYLFRKEGQNVTLSCEQNLNHDAMYWYRQDPGQGLRLIYYSQIVNDFQKGDIAEGYSVSREKKESFPLTVTSAQKNPTAFYLCASSALNSLNEKLFFGSGTQLSVL.